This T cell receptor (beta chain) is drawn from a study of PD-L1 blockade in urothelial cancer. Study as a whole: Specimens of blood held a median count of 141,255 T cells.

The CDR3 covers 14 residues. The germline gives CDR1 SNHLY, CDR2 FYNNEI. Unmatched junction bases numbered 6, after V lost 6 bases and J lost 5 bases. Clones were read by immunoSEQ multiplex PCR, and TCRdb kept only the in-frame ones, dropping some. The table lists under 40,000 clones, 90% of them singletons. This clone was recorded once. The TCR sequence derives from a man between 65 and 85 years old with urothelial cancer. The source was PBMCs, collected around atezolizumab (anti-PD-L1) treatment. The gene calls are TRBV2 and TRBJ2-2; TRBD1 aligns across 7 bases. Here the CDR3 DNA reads TGTGCCAGCAGCATCGCAGGGGGTACCGGGGAGCTGTTTTTT. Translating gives CASSIAGGTGELFF.